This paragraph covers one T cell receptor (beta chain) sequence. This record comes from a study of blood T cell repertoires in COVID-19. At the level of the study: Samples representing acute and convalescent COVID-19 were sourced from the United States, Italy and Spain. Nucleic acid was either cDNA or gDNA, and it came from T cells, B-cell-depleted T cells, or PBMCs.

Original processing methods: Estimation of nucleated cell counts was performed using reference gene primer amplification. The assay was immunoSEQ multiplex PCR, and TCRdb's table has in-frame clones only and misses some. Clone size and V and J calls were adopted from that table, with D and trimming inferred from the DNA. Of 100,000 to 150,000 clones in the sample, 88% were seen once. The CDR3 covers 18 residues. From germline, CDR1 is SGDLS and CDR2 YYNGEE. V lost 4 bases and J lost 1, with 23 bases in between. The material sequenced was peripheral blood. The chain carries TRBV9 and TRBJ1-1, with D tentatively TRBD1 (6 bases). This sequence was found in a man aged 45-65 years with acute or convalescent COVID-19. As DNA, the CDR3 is TGTGCCAGCAGCCCCACCAGGGGCCGGCCCCCCCGGAACACTGAAGCTTTCTTT. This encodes CASSPTRGRPPRNTEAFF.